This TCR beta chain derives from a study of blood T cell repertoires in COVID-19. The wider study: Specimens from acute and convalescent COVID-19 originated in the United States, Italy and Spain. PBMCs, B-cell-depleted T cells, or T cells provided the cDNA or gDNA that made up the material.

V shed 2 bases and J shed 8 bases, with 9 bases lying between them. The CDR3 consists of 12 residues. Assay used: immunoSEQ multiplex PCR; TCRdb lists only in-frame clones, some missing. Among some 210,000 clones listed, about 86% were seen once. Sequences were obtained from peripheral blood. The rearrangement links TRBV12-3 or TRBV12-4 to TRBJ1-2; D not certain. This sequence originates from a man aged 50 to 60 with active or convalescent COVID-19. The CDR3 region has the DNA TGTGCCAGCAGTTTACAATTCGGGGGCTACACCTTC. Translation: CASSLQFGGYTF.